The following is a T cell receptor (beta chain) sequence with its context. This specimen belongs to a study of blood T cell repertoires in COVID-19. Overall study: T cells, B-cell-depleted T cells, or PBMCs provided the cDNA or gDNA that served as material.

Some clones are missing from TCRdb's copy, which holds only in-frame ones; the method was immunoSEQ multiplex PCR. The repertoire holds 90,000 to 100,000 clones, with about 87% as singletons. CDR3 size: 14 residues. Between the trimmed V and J ends, which lost 2 bases and 6 bases, there was a span of 14 bases. Germline V gene data show CDR1 as MNHNS and CDR2 as SASEGT. The V gene is TRBV6-1, the J gene TRBJ2-7; D might be TRBD1 (6 bases). The sample was peripheral blood. This sequence originates from a human donor in a cohort sampled during active COVID-19. The chain's CDR3 is CASSEWQGPGEQYF. CDR3 nucleotides: TGTGCCAGCAGTGAATGGCAGGGGCCAGGCGAGCAGTACTTC.